The sequence of this TCR beta chain was determined in a study of T cell responses to AZD1222 COVID-19 vaccine. Study-wide results and caveats: At study baseline, merely six AZD1222 recipients were seropositive. Of spike-specific TCRs, nearly half reportedly target regions left unmutated in variants.

On this clone itself: The antigen remains unidentified.

Clones were sequenced by immunoSEQ multiplex PCR, and TCRdb holds only the in-frame ones, with some missing. The data hold about 120,000 clones, with around 90% observed a single time. The origin of this receptor is an adult in good health. The sample in question was peripheral blood, obtained on day 0 of AZD1222 vaccination.

The CDR3 protein is CASSLEGRPEAFF. The CDR3 nucleotides read TGTGCCAGCAGCTTAGAGGGGCGACCCGAAGCTTTCTTT. The V call is TRBV7-2, the J call TRBJ1-1; a weak D match, TRBD1 (5 bases). With 1 base removed from V and 8 bases from J, the gap between germline ends came to 11 bases. Germline CDR1 SGHTA, CDR2 FQGNSA. This CDR3 contains 13 residues.